Below, 9 T cell receptor beta chains from the same sample are listed, as sequenced in a study of T cell repertoires in cytomegalovirus infection. TCRdb passed the reads through MiXCR, listing each CDR3 protein once. The sample has approximately 590,000 distinct CDR3 sequences, almost 40% seen once. These receptors have no identified antigens. This specimen consisted of cultured PBMCs, obtained from culture after CMV antigen stimulation. Receptors originate from a human donor in good health (CMV status not recorded). Some clones in this sample may be carry-over from other donors' samples.

The V gene is TRBV20-1, the J gene TRBJ2-2, with TRBD2 matching 12 bases. CDR3 length: 13 amino acids. Per germline, CDR1 DFQATT and CDR2 SNEGSKA (reference sequence). V gave up 5 bases and J gave up 7 bases; unmatched junction bases: 2. The CDR3 coding sequence is TGCAGTGCTCGGACTAGCGGGGACGGGGAGCTGTTTTTT. Translating it yields CSARTSGDGELFF.

This chain uses TRBV29-1 with TRBJ2-7; D unclear. Per germline, CDR1 SQVTM and CDR2 ANQGSEA. V was shortened by 4 bases and J by 5 bases, with 9 bases between the two germline ends. This CDR3 spans 11 amino acids. CDR3: CSVGQIDEQYF. The DNA of the CDR3 is TGCAGCGTTGGACAAATTGACGAGCAGTACTTC.

This clonotype was observed a few times. The J gene is TRBJ2-5, the V gene TRBV6-5; 9 bases map to TRBD1. Germline CDR1 reads MNHEY; CDR2 reads SVGAGI. V trimming: 6 bases; J trimming: 7 bases; junction bases outside the gene matches: 9. The CDR3 spans 14 residues. CDR3 nucleotides: TGTGCCAGCAGACTCACAGGGGGCTCAGGGACCCAGTACTTC. It is translated as CASRLTGGSGTQYF.

V is TRBV5-5 and J is TRBJ2-3, with TRBD1 matching over 9 bases. The CDR3 runs 15 residues. In germline, CDR1 is SGHKS, CDR2 YYEKEE (reference sequence). The ends lost 4 bases at V and 6 bases at J; junction bases unmatched: 9. The CDR3 DNA is TGTGCCAGCAGCCGCGAAACAGGGGGCTTGGATACGCAGTATTTT. Translating gives CASSRETGGLDTQYF. The full variable domain, completed using reference TRBV5-5 and TRBJ2-3, is DAGVTQSPTHLIKTRGQQVTLRCSPISGHKSVSWYQQVLGQGPQFIFQYYEKEERGRGNFPDRFSARQFPNYSSELNVNALLLGDSALYLCASSRETGGLDTQYFGPGTRLTVL.

In its sample, this clonotype was seen a few times. The chain couples TRBV5-6 to TRBJ1-1; D gene uncertain. In germline, CDR1 is SGHDT, CDR2 YYEEEE. The length of the CDR3 is 14 residues. V lost 0 bases, J lost 5 bases, and 11 bases lay in between. CDR3 amino acids: CASSLGLGSTEAFF. In DNA, the CDR3 is TGTGCCAGCAGCTTGGGTCTAGGGAGTACTGAAGCTTTCTTT.

This clonotype turned up a few times. The J gene is TRBJ2-5, the V gene TRBV28, with 7 bases identical to TRBD1. Trimming removed 8 bases from V and 3 bases from J; junction bases left unmatched: 9. Germline CDR1 MDHEN, CDR2 SYDVKM. The CDR3 loop spans 14 amino acids. CDR3 DNA sequence: TGTGCCAGCGCCACCAGGACAGGCAAAGAGACCCAGTACTTC. Translating it yields CASATRTGKETQYF. The variable domain in full, with the rest retrieved from reference TRBV28 and TRBJ2-5, is DVKVTQSSRYLVKRTGEKVFLECVQDMDHENMFWYRQDPGLGLRLIYFSYDVKMKEKGDIPEGYSVSREKKERFSLILESASTNQTSMYLCASATRTGKETQYFGPGTRLLVL.

This clonotype appeared a few times. This sequence joins TRBV12-3 or TRBV12-4 and TRBJ1-2, with D tentatively TRBD1 (6 bases). Trimming took 2 bases from V and 4 from J, leaving 14 bases between them. The CDR3 spans 15 residues. The CDR3 sequence: CASSLSGRGGYGYTF. As DNA, the CDR3 is TGTGCCAGCAGTTTATCGGGCAGGGGAGGCTATGGCTACACCTTC.

This clonotype was recorded a few times. CDR3 sequence: CASSFDNSPLHF. CDR3 in DNA: TGTGCCAGCAGCTTCGATAATTCACCCCTCCACTTT. This rearrangement joins TRBV7-2 to TRBJ1-6; no clear D gene. The CDR3 consists of 12 residues. CDR1 is SGHTA and CDR2 is FQGNSA in the germline V gene. Trimming took 3 bases from V and 5 from J, leaving 2 bases between them.

This clonotype has a count of ten or more. The CDR3 DNA follows: TGTGCCAGCAGCCCGCAAGCTAGCGGGGGGAATCCCGGGGAGCTGTTTTTT. It encodes CASSPQASGGNPGELFF. V usage is TRBV7-2 and J usage is TRBJ2-2, with 11 bases lining up with TRBD2. CDR1 and CDR2 from the germline V gene are SGHTA and FQGNSA. The CDR3 consists of 17 residues. V lost 5 bases to trimming and J lost 6 bases; unmatched junction nucleotides: 11.